The present TCR beta chain was sequenced within a study of blood T cell repertoires in COVID-19. Original data processing: The authors estimated nucleated cell counts from reference gene primer amplification. Libraries were prepared by immunoSEQ multiplex PCR; TCRdb keeps only in-frame clonotypes and omits some of them. V and J calls and clone size follow that table, whereas D and trimming were derived from the DNA. The data hold some 140,000 clones, with around 88% observed a single time. Germline lookup yields CDR1 MNHEY and CDR2 SMNVEV (reference sequence). The trim removed 4 bases at V and 7 bases at J, leaving 6 bases unmatched. The length of the CDR3 is 14 residues.

The J gene is TRBJ2-1, the V gene TRBV27, with 8 bases aligning to TRBD1. The sequence was collected from a woman aged 45 to 65 who had recovered from COVID-19. Sequenced: peripheral blood. The DNA of the CDR3 is TGTGCCAGCAGTTCGTACAGGGGGGATAATGAGCAGTTCTTC. Translated, it gives CASSSYRGDNEQFF.